What follows is one T cell receptor (beta chain) and its context. This clone has just a few counts. Its binding antigen is unknown. Base-call qualities are not available, and no considerably larger clone is one nucleotide away. The immunoSEQ Assay, a bias-controlled multiplex PCR, was used to amplify TCRbeta CDR3 regions from genomic DNA. The original pipeline was this. Nucleated cell counts per sample were estimated from amplification of reference gene primers within the assay. Sequence reads were collapsed and filtered to measure the absolute abundance of every unique TCRbeta CDR3 rearrangement. For each sample, productive Simpson clonality was calculated as the square root of Simpson's diversity index across productive rearrangements. TCRdb retrieved this table from immuneACCESS and kept in-frame rearrangements only. Not all clones are present; in checked studies, unresolved V genes account for under half, and no reason is known for the remainder. V, J and clone size derive from that table, while D and trimming were established from the DNA sequence. In this sample the table shows 250,000 or so clones, approximately 87% of which occur a single time. The biggest ten clones account for 6.2% of the sample.

Collaborating institutions collected whole blood in K2EDTA tubes following their own protocols. For TCRbeta analysis, collaborators shipped samples as frozen whole blood, isolated PBMCs, or DNA extracted from either of those sample types. The sample originates from a study of blood T cell repertoires in COVID-19 (dated by TCRdb to the early 2020s). The study in broad terms: Collaborator samples came from the United States, Italy and Spain and covered acute and convalescent phases of COVID-19. Samples were obtained from the ongoing ImmuneRACE study (first 160 participants) and from 1,254 subjects provided by 6 global collaborators. The material from the prospective study consisted of cDNA or gDNA derived from T cells, B-cell-depleted T cells, or PBMCs. The repertoires were made available in a free public database intended to serve as a resource for research on the immune response to SARS-CoV-2. The sample metadata nearly always contained a de-identified subject ID, COVID-19 status, age in years and sex. HLA class I and class II types, where available, came from metadata supplied by the sample provider rather than from assay-based typing. Deeply sampled blood TCRbeta repertoires from subjects exposed to, actively infected with, or recovered from COVID-19 were included in the dataset. Here is what the overall study found, with its caveats: Clinical and demographic metadata were provided uncurated, with the amount varying by source and participant.

CDR1 and CDR2, per the germline V gene (reference sequence), are LNHDA and SQIVND. Measured from the cysteine to the phenylalanine, the CDR3 is 14 residues long. Kept here is only the CDR3 DNA, which spans 42 bases and is read in frame from base 1. Relative to germline, V is 1 base shorter and J is 2 bases shorter, with 8 bases between their ends. The receptor chain draws on TRBV19 and TRBJ1-1; possibly the D gene is TRBD1, per 5 matching bases. The origin of this receptor is a man in his 60s with acute or convalescent COVID-19. The sequenced sample consisted of peripheral blood. The DNA sequence is as follows: TGTGCCAGTAGTATAGGCAGGGCTAACACTGAAGCTTTCTTT. Translated, this gives CASSIGRANTEAFF.